What follows are 29 T cell receptor beta chains derived from one specimen sequenced in a study of blood T cell repertoires in COVID-19. Using immunoSEQ multiplex PCR, the repertoire was profiled, and TCRdb retains in-frame clones only, with some absent. The repertoire has 450,000 or so clones, 85% to 90% of them found once; the top ten carry approximately 0.92%. Material for sequencing was peripheral blood. These receptors were taken from a man aged 18 to 29 with COVID-19, enrolled during active disease.

The V call is TRBV10-1, the J call TRBJ1-2; perhaps TRBD1 as D (5 bases). CDR1 is WNHNN and CDR2 is SYGVQD in the germline V gene (reference sequence). The CDR3 is 14 residues long. Trimming shortened V by 5 bases and J by 7 bases, and 17 bases separated the two germline ends. CDR3 loop: CASSLRQTKSGYTF. The CDR3 DNA sequence: TGCGCCAGCAGTCTCAGACAGACAAAGAGTGGCTACACCTTC.

The chain carries TRBV20-1 and TRBJ2-3; D ambiguous. The germline V gene encodes CDR1 DFQATT and CDR2 SNEGSKA (reference sequence). CDR3 size: 11 residues. The V gene lost 3 bases and the J gene lost 6 bases, with 7 bases spanning the gap. CDR3 sequence reads: CSASLGDTQYF. CDR3 DNA sequence: TGCAGTGCTAGCCTAGGTGATACGCAGTATTTT.

The CDR3 DNA sequence: TGTGCCAGCAGCGTAAGATCCGGCGAGGGCACTGGAGGGGCCAACGTCCTGACTTTC. Translated, it gives CASSVRSGEGTGGANVLTF. The rearrangement joins TRBV9 to TRBJ2-6, with TRBD2 as a possible D gene (5 bases). This CDR3 contains 19 residues. CDR1 SGDLS and CDR2 YYNGEE come from the germline V gene. The germline V and J ends were trimmed by 1 base and 4 bases, with 21 bases remaining between them.

The V gene is TRBV7-6, the J gene TRBJ2-2; D might be TRBD1 (5 bases). Trimming left V 5 bases short and J 6 bases short, with 16 bases between. In germline, CDR1 is SGHVS, CDR2 FNYEAQ. CDR3 length: 15 amino acids. The CDR3 region has the DNA TGTGCCAGCAGCCCCCCCAAAGGGGCGGCCGGGGAGCTGTTTTTT. Encoded protein: CASSPPKGAAGELFF.

This chain connects TRBV2 to TRBJ2-7, with no clear D. V was pared by 6 bases and J by 7 bases, with 7 bases between. Germline V gene sequence: CDR1 SNHLY, CDR2 FYNNEI. The CDR3 covers 10 residues. CDR3 amino acids: CASSLGEQYF. In DNA form, the CDR3 reads TGTGCCAGCAGCCTAGGTGAGCAGTACTTC.

This clone was picked up one time. The chain has TRBV15 and TRBJ1-5; tentative D call: TRBD1 (5 bases). This CDR3 has 14 amino acids. The V and J ends lost 6 bases and 4 bases respectively, with 13 bases between them. The germline V gene has CDR1 LNHNV and CDR2 YYDKDF (reference sequence). The CDR3 spells CATSKRGTNQPQHF. As DNA, the CDR3 is TGTGCCACCAGTAAAAGGGGAACTAATCAGCCCCAGCATTTT.

The chain carries TRBV10-2 and TRBJ2-1, with 12 bases that match TRBD2. Germline V lookup: CDR1 WSHSY, CDR2 SAAADI. Germline trimming cut 6 bases from V and 9 bases from J; bases unmatched to any gene: 9. This CDR3 spans 15 amino acids. The CDR3 sequence: CASRLGLAGPIEQFF. CDR3 nucleotides: TGCGCCAGCAGGCTGGGACTAGCGGGCCCAATTGAGCAGTTCTTC.

This rearrangement joins TRBV10-1 to TRBJ2-7, with TRBD2 matching over 8 bases. The J segment lost 5 bases and the V segment lost 3 bases, leaving 12 bases of the junction unmatched. The CDR3 sequence is 16 residues long. Germline values: CDR1 WNHNN, CDR2 SYGVQD (reference sequence). The CDR3 is CASSERERGGRNEQYF. In nucleotides, the CDR3 is TGCGCCAGCAGTGAAAGGGAACGCGGGGGGCGCAACGAGCAGTACTTC.

The genes are TRBV11-3 and TRBJ2-1; 9 positions match TRBD2. The J segment lost 8 bases and the V segment lost 0 bases, leaving 8 bases of the junction unmatched. Germline V gene data show CDR1 as SGHNT and CDR2 as YENEEA. The CDR3 consists of 16 residues. The CDR3, as DNA: TGTGCCAGCAGCTTAGATATCCAGCGGGAGGTCCATGAGCAGTTCTTC. This sequence encodes CASSLDIQREVHEQFF.

This sequence joins TRBV18 and TRBJ1-4, with 7 bases that match TRBD1. The CDR3 is 16 amino acids. Germline loops: CDR1 KGHSH, CDR2 LQKENI. V lost 0 bases to trimming and J lost 8 bases; unmatched junction nucleotides: 9. The DNA for the CDR3 is TGTGCCAGCTCACCACCGGGACAGCCCATGGGGGAAAAACTGTTTTTT. Translating it yields CASSPPGQPMGEKLFF.

The V and J genes are TRBV6-5 and TRBJ1-2; TRBD1 aligns across 12 bases. From germline, CDR1 is MNHEY and CDR2 SVGAGI. This CDR3 is 14 amino acids long. V lost 6 bases, J lost 10 bases, and 9 bases stayed unmatched. CDR3 in DNA: TGTGCCAGCAGACCCGGGACAGGGGGCCGGGACTACACCTTC. It codes for CASRPGTGGRDYTF.

The chain uses TRBV7-2 and TRBJ2-7, with 7 bases aligning to TRBD1. V dropped 1 base and J dropped 5; count of bases not matched to a gene: 11. In germline, CDR1 is SGHTA, CDR2 FQGNSA. The CDR3 totals 16 residues. This chain's CDR3 is CASSLGRRTGAHEQYF. CDR3 nucleotides: TGTGCCAGCAGCTTAGGTAGGAGGACAGGTGCCCACGAGCAGTACTTC.

The gene calls are TRBV6-5 and TRBJ1-5; unclear D gene. The CDR3 loop spans 14 amino acids. The germline V gene has CDR1 MNHEY and CDR2 SVGAGI. V was shortened by 7 bases and J by 3 bases, with 13 bases between the two germline ends. The CDR3 here is CASKYSQNNQPQHF. The CDR3 DNA sequence: TGTGCCAGCAAGTACAGCCAGAACAATCAGCCCCAGCATTTT.

This chain uses TRBV30 with TRBJ1-4; D not certain. CDR3 length: 14 amino acids. Germline CDR1 and CDR2: GTSNPN and SVGIG (reference sequence). Trimming shortened V by 0 bases and J by 7 bases, and 12 bases separated the two germline ends. The CDR3 coding sequence is TGTGCCTGGAGTGTACGAGGAGGACGTGAAAAACTGTTTTTT. This encodes CAWSVRGGREKLFF.

The gene calls are TRBV9 and TRBJ1-2; 9 nucleotides match TRBD1. This CDR3 has 15 amino acids. Germline CDR1 reads SGDLS; CDR2 reads YYNGEE. V lost 3 bases and J lost 2; bases outside the gene matches: 5. The DNA of the CDR3 is TGTGCCAGCAGCGACGCCGGGACAGGGAACTATGGCTACACCTTC. Translated, it gives CASSDAGTGNYGYTF.

The chain is built from TRBV27 and TRBJ2-1; D possibly corresponds to TRBD2 (5 bases). Trimming cost V 6 bases and J 9 bases, with 18 bases left between them. From germline, CDR1 is MNHEY and CDR2 SMNVEV (reference sequence). CDR3 size: 14 residues. This CDR3 is CASRPTRRSLEQFF. The CDR3 DNA reads TGTGCCAGCAGACCAACTAGAAGATCACTTGAGCAGTTCTTC.

The rearrangement joins TRBV29-1 to TRBJ1-3, with unresolved D. This CDR3 is built from 14 residues. The V gene's germline CDR1 is SQVTM and CDR2 ANQGSEA. The germline V and J ends were trimmed by 3 bases and 5 bases, with 14 bases remaining between them. The CDR3 DNA reads as TGCAGCGTTGAGCCTTTGGCAGAAAGAAACACCATATATTTT. Translated: CSVEPLAERNTIYF.

The V gene is TRBV14, the J gene TRBJ2-7; a weak D match, TRBD2 (5 bases). This CDR3 has 14 residues. Trimming removed 0 bases at V and 6 bases at J, with 12 bases between. Per the germline V gene, CDR1 is SGHDN and CDR2 is FVKESK. DNA of the CDR3: TGTGCCAGCAGCCAAGATTTAAGGGCGGGCGAGCAGTACTTC. Its protein is CASSQDLRAGEQYF.

A note on this clone: Other nucleotide sequences from this sample produce the same CDR3. The V gene is TRBV13, the J gene TRBJ2-7; TRBD2 aligns across 12 bases. V gave up 4 bases and J gave up 2 bases; unmatched junction bases: 3. Germline CDR1 and CDR2: PRHDT and FYEKMQ (reference sequence). The CDR3 is 15 amino acids. CDR3 nucleotide sequence: TGTGCCAGCAGCTCGGGACTAGCGGGTGCCTACGAGCAGTACTTC. This gives the protein CASSSGLAGAYEQYF.

V usage is TRBV11-2 and J usage is TRBJ1-4; 9 bases align to TRBD1. This CDR3 has 16 residues. Trimming cost V 5 bases and J 7 bases; bases outside gene matches: 11. Looked up from germline, CDR1 is SGHAT and CDR2 is FQNNGV. CDR3 in DNA: TGTGCCAGCAGCCCACCTACGACAGGGGGGAGTGAAAAACTGTTTTTT. Encoded protein: CASSPPTTGGSEKLFF.

The gene calls are TRBV30 and TRBJ2-1; maybe TRBD1 (6 bases). Germline V gives CDR1 GTSNPN, CDR2 SVGIG (reference sequence). V lost 4 bases, J lost 4 bases, and 8 bases lay in between. The CDR3 is 12 amino acids. The CDR3: CAWTGVYNEQFF. DNA of the CDR3: TGTGCCTGGACAGGGGTGTACAATGAGCAGTTCTTC.

This chain uses TRBV5-1 with TRBJ2-7; possible D gene TRBD1, 5 bases. CDR3 size: 13 residues. V shed 2 bases and J shed 7 bases, with 13 bases lying between them. Germline V lookup: CDR1 SGHRS, CDR2 YFSETQ. The CDR3 spells CASSLRGPREQYF. The CDR3, as DNA: TGCGCCAGCAGCTTAAGGGGCCCCCGGGAGCAGTACTTC.

The chain joins TRBV19 to TRBJ2-3, with D maybe TRBD2 (5 bases). Per germline, CDR1 LNHDA and CDR2 SQIVND (reference sequence). V dropped 6 bases and J dropped 0 bases, with 16 bases sitting between them. The CDR3 consists of 16 residues. CDR3: CASSKRAWVSTDTQYF. The CDR3 DNA sequence: TGTGCCAGTAGCAAGAGGGCCTGGGTAAGCACAGATACGCAGTATTTT.

The rearrangement links TRBV11-2 to TRBJ2-5; D perhaps matches TRBD2 (6 bases). The CDR3 runs to 17 residues. Trimming stripped 0 bases from V and 5 bases from J, with 19 bases between. From germline, CDR1 is SGHAT and CDR2 FQNNGV. CDR3 sequence reads: CASSLDQYGGIIETQYF. The CDR3 DNA reads as TGTGCCAGCAGCTTAGATCAGTACGGCGGGATAATTGAGACCCAGTACTTC.

The chain joins TRBV5-4 to TRBJ1-6; perhaps TRBD1 as D (5 bases). This CDR3 region has 15 residues. The V and J ends lost 4 bases and 10 bases respectively, with 18 bases between them. The germline gives CDR1 SGHNT, CDR2 YYREEE (reference sequence). CDR3 loop: CASSRKDSGVSPLHF. The CDR3 DNA follows: TGTGCCAGCAGCCGAAAAGACAGTGGAGTATCACCCCTCCACTTT.

This chain joins TRBV5-3 and TRBJ1-2, with TRBD1 matching 9 bases. TRBV5-3 falls under the ORF class, with uncertain function. There are 15 residues in the CDR3. The ends lost 4 bases at V and 6 bases at J; junction bases unmatched: 10. CDR3 nucleotides: TGTGCCAGAAGCCCTCGGACAGGGGTCCCACATGGCTACACCTTC. This sequence encodes CARSPRTGVPHGYTF.

J is TRBJ1-1 and V is TRBV28, with 8 bases identical to TRBD1. This CDR3 region has 15 residues. Germline CDR1 is MDHEN and CDR2 is SYDVKM. V trimming: 5 bases; J trimming: 1 base; junction bases outside the gene matches: 6. The CDR3 nucleotides are TGTGCCAGCAGTCGTTGGGGACAGGAGAACACTGAAGCTTTCTTT. Protein sequence: CASSRWGQENTEAFF.

V gene TRBV25-1 combines with J gene TRBJ1-1; maybe TRBD1 (5 bases). This CDR3 is 12 amino acids long. V lost 7 bases and J 11 bases, leaving 17 bases between the germline ends. The germline gives CDR1 MGHDK, CDR2 SYGVNS. For the CDR3, the DNA is TGTGCCAGCACCGAATGGAGGGGTAGGGCTTTCTTT. It encodes CASTEWRGRAFF.

The V call is TRBV7-9, the J call TRBJ1-2; D is undetermined. The germline V gene encodes CDR1 SEHNR and CDR2 FQNEAQ (reference sequence). V gave up 1 base and J gave up 4 bases, with 7 bases separating them. The CDR3 consists of 13 residues. This CDR3 is CASSLGAGYGYTF. CDR3 nucleotide sequence: TGTGCCAGCAGCTTAGGGGCGGGCTATGGCTACACCTTC.